A selection of T cell receptor beta chains follows, all from one sample in a study of blood T cell repertoires in COVID-19. Here immunoSEQ multiplex PCR was the method, and the copy in TCRdb shows in-frame clones only, minus some. Among 200,000 or so clones listed, 70% to 85% were seen once. The source material was PBMCs or T cells enriched from blood (not recorded which). These receptor sequences come from a man between 60 and 70 years old who had recovered from COVID-19. Each CDR3 is given with its conserved first and last residue. The D gene is left open where the match is weak. Clone size is shown for a subset of rows, as once, few, many or a class of expanded clone.

j_call d_call clone_size v_call cdr3_nt cdr3_aa
TRBJ1-5 - - TRBV7-9 TGTGCCAGCAGCCCACCAGGGGGCAATCAGCCCCAGCATTTT CASSPPGGNQPQHF
TRBJ1-4 - - TRBV5-1 TGCGCCAGCAGCTTGGCCCCCATGACTGATGAAAAACTGTTTTTT CASSLAPMTDEKLFF
TRBJ1-5 - - TRBV5-1 TGCGCCAGCAGCTTGGACAGGGGCAATCAGCCCCAGCATTTT CASSLDRGNQPQHF
TRBJ1-3 - - TRBV5-1 TGCGCCAGCAGCTTGGGGGCCTCGGGACAAGTTTCTGGAAACACCATATATTTT CASSLGASGQVSGNTIYF
TRBJ2-2 - - TRBV9 TGTGCCAGCAGCGTAGGGACGGGGACCGGGGAGCTGTTTTTT CASSVGTGTGELFF
TRBJ1-4 TRBD1 few TRBV6-2/TRBV6-3 TGTGCCAGCAGTTATGGACAGGGGAATATGGAACTGTTTTTT CASSYGQGNMELFF
TRBJ2-7 TRBD1 - TRBV2 TGTGCCAGCAGTGAAACCGGGACAGGGCTTCGGGAGCAGTACTTC CASSETGTGLREQYF
TRBJ2-1 TRBD2 - TRBV29-1 TGCAGCGTTGATTCGGGGGGGGACAATGAGCAGTTCTTC CSVDSGGDNEQFF
TRBJ2-5 TRBD1 - TRBV7-3 TGTGCCAGCAGCCAGGGACAGGGAGAGACCCAGTACTTC CASSQGQGETQYF
TRBJ1-6 - - TRBV3-1/TRBV3-2 TGTGCCAGCAGCCAAGAGCGCTCCTATAATTCACCCCTCCACTTT CASSQERSYNSPLHF
TRBJ2-2 TRBD1 - TRBV7-9 TGTGCCAGCAGCCTGACAGGGGGACCCACCGGGGAGCTGTTTTTT CASSLTGGPTGELFF
TRBJ1-1 - - TRBV18 TGTGCCAGCTCACCAAGACAGGCCCCGAACACTGAAGCTTTCTTT CASSPRQAPNTEAFF
TRBJ1-2 - - TRBV5-1 TGCGCCAGCAGAGAGTTAACCACCTGGAGCTATGGCTACACCTTC CASRELTTWSYGYTF
TRBJ1-3 TRBD1 - TRBV5-1 TGCGCCAGCAGCTCAGACAGGGCGATTACTGGAAACACCATATATTTT CASSSDRAITGNTIYF
TRBJ1-1 - few TRBV4-1 TGCGCCAGCAGCCAAGCAGAAACAGTGAACACTGAAGCTTTCTTT CASSQAETVNTEAFF
TRBJ2-7 - - TRBV29-1 TGCAGCGTTGAAGCAGACAGAAGGGAGCAGTACTTC CSVEADRREQYF
TRBJ2-7 - - TRBV21-1 TGTGCCAGCAGCACGGGCTCCTACGAGCAGTACTTC CASSTGSYEQYF
TRBJ2-3 TRBD2 once TRBV5-6 TGTGCCAGCAGCTTGGCCGGGCGTTCCGGGAGGACCACAGATACGCAGTATTTT CASSLAGRSGRTTDTQYF
TRBJ1-1 TRBD1 - TRBV9 TGTGCCAGCAGCCCTCAGGGGGGCACTGAAGCTTTCTTT CASSPQGGTEAFF
TRBJ2-3 TRBD2 once TRBV7-7 TGTGCTAGCAGCTTTGGAGCGGGGGGTGGAGATACGCAGTATTTT CASSFGAGGGDTQYF
TRBJ2-3 TRBD2 once TRBV19 TGTGCCAGTAGGGGGGCGAGGACTAGCGGAATAACCACAGATACGCAGTATTTT CASRGARTSGITTDTQYF
TRBJ2-7 TRBD1 - TRBV6-5 TGTGCCAGCAGTTTGGACAGGGGCTACGAGCAGTACTTC CASSLDRGYEQYF
TRBJ2-1 TRBD2 - TRBV4-1 TGCGCCAGCAGCCAAGAATGGCGGGGGGGCTTTAATGAGCAGTTCTTC CASSQEWRGGFNEQFF